Below, 5 T cell receptor beta chains from the same sample are listed, as sequenced in a study of T cells in localized non-small cell lung cancer. The table came from immunoSEQ multiplex PCR; TCRdb's copy has only in-frame clones and leaves some out. This table holds fewer than 15,000 clones, 28% found once. Sequenced material: lung tumor tissue, taken before any cancer treatment. These receptors all come from a female donor older than 55 with stage I lung adenocarcinoma.

This clone was detected many times. The chain carries TRBV11-3 and TRBJ1-4; 7 bases are shared with TRBD1. The ends lost 4 bases at V and 10 bases at J; junction bases unmatched: 9. This CDR3 has 14 residues. In germline, CDR1 is SGHNT, CDR2 YENEEA. Here the CDR3 reads CASSSTGFRGKLFF. In DNA, the CDR3 is TGTGCCAGCAGCTCGACAGGGTTTAGGGGAAAACTGTTTTTT.

The gene calls are TRBV18 and TRBJ1-1; 7 nucleotides match TRBD1. The CDR3 loop spans 14 amino acids. The V gene's germline CDR1 is KGHSH and CDR2 LQKENI. V was clipped by 8 bases and J by 6 bases; unmatched bases: 12. The CDR3 here is CASLQGSGVAEAFF. The CDR3 DNA reads as TGTGCCAGCCTACAGGGGTCGGGGGTCGCTGAAGCTTTCTTT.

The chain links TRBV6-8 to TRBJ1-2, with 7 bases aligning to TRBD1. In germline, CDR1 is MNHGY, CDR2 SAAAGT. CDR3 size: 13 residues. J lost 7 bases, V lost 4 bases, and 6 bases had no gene match. CDR3 sequence (DNA): TGTGCCAGCAGTTCAGGGGGTTACGGTGGCTACACCTTC. This codes for CASSSGGYGGYTF.

The genes are TRBV6-8 and TRBJ2-7; no definite D call. The germline V gene encodes CDR1 MNHGY and CDR2 SAAAGT. With 6 bases removed from V and 5 bases from J, the gap between germline ends came to 14 bases. The CDR3 has 13 residues. The CDR3 sequence is CASSQWKEDEQYF. CDR3 DNA: TGTGCCAGCAGCCAGTGGAAGGAAGACGAGCAGTACTTC.

This clone has just a few counts. This chain uses TRBV6-8 with TRBJ1-1; 8 bases match TRBD1. Trimming cost V 2 bases and J 0 bases; bases outside gene matches: 5. Germline CDR1 reads MNHGY; CDR2 reads SAAAGT. This CDR3 contains 16 residues. CDR3 sequence reads: CASSYPRDRLNTEAFF. Here the CDR3 DNA reads TGTGCCAGCAGTTACCCCCGGGACAGGCTGAACACTGAAGCTTTCTTT.